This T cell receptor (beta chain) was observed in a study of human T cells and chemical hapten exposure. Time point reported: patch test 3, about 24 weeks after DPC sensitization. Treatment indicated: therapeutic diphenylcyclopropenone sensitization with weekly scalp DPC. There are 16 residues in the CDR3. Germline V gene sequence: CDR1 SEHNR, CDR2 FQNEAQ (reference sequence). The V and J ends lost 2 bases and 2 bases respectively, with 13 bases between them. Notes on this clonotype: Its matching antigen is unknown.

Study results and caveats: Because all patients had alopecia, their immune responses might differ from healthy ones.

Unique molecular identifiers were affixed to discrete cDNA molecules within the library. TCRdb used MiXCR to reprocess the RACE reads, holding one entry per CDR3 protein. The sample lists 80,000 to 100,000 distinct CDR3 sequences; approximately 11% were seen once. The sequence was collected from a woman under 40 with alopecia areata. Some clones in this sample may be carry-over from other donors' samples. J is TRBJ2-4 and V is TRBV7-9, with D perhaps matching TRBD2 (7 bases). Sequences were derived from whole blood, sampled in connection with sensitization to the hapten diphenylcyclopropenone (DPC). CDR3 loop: CASSLTGGNSKNIQYF. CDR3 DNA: TGTGCCAGCAGCTTAACGGGGGGCAATTCCAAAAACATTCAGTACTTC.